The TCR beta chain under discussion was sequenced for a study of vaccination and CD4 T cells after COVID-19. General study findings and limits: From a median of about 21 to 38, SARS-CoV-2-reactive clonotypes increased, though not significantly. Spike mono-reactivity held for 304 of 307 vaccine-specific clones in convalescent patients. Among those convalescent, a median approximately 83% of reactive clones emerged solely post-vaccination.

Described treatment: approximately 11-day PBMC culture with coronavirus spike peptide pools or control peptides (ViraFEST assay). An unexposed donor provided the CD4+ T cells, which were collected before the COVID-19 pandemic (2011-2018). Peptide pool stimulation in ViraFEST expanded antigen-specific T cells, whose TCRs were then sequenced. Notes on this clonotype: Its antigen remains unknown. At one end the junction does not follow the germline gene, possibly because of a read error.

The Oncomine TCR Beta short-read assay generated sequence data from the DNA of cultured CD4+ T cells. Investigators isolated genomic DNA from cultured CD4+ T cells. TCRdb fed the PCR reads into MiXCR, producing one record per CDR3 protein. The table includes approximately 9,000 distinct CDR3 sequences, about 38% detected once. This clonotype was obtained from a human donor in good health. The source material was CD4+ T cells from blood, cultured in vitro.

CDR3 in amino acids: CASGPGGDGHTF. The CDR3 region has the DNA TGTGCCAGCGGGCCGGGGGGCGATGGCCACACCTTC. The rearrangement links TRBV6-1 to TRBJ1-2; TRBD1 might be the D (6 bases). Germline-derived CDR1 and CDR2 are MNHNS and SASEGT. There are 12 residues in the CDR3.